This TCR beta chain was sequenced in a study of cytomegalovirus exposure and HLA in healthy donors (dated by TCRdb to 2016 to 2017). For the wider study: A later analysis indicated that the 95 to 150 validation repertoires were generated on the platform also employed for the 700 or so repertoires of the first cohort. The study was designed to test whether signatures of past pathogen exposure could be identified by cataloging public T cell receptors. To predict cytomegalovirus infection status, the study combined high-throughput TCR immunosequencing, statistical association of individual TCRs with disease status, and machine learning. In addition to the first cohort of approximately 650 subjects, a separate validation cohort of approximately 110 different subjects was used. Overall results and qualifications from the work: The classifier was reported to diagnose cytomegalovirus status with high specificity and sensitivity in both the original and validation cohorts. The study listed 150 to 200 TCR beta chains as associated with cytomegalovirus. A later analysis found that TCRs clustered in the first cohort also tended to co-occur in the 130 or so validation repertoires, with about 94% of cluster scores above 0. A later analysis lacked HLA typing for the validation cohort, so it scored co-occurrence in that cohort across all 120 or so repertoires. In vitro tests confirmed that three of the cytomegalovirus-associated TCR beta chains recognize cytomegalovirus antigens. It was suggested by the authors that the approach could potentially be generalized to other disease states and immunological phenotypes. While some public TCRs were present in many individuals, most TCR sequences turned up only very rarely across donors.

The library was built by means of the immunoSEQ multiplex PCR assay. Concerning the study's data processing: A statistical classification framework was developed to diagnose cytomegalovirus status using the catalog of TCR beta chain sequences. The table comes from immuneACCESS by way of TCRdb, which keeps in-frame sequences with V and J called. Part of the clones is missing from these tables; in studies checked, under half for an unresolved V gene and the rest for unknown reasons. That table furnishes V, J and clone size, whereas the DNA furnished D and trimming. The sample table records some 100,000 clones; 88% of these occur just once. The ten largest clones capture about 4.2% of the sample. The donors were included in the validation cohort of around 120 subjects, a group kept apart from the roughly 670-subject first cohort. With respect to this clone: The antigen it recognizes is unknown. The record has no base qualities; no much larger clone is one base away.

The CDR3 has 16 amino acids, counting the end cysteine and phenylalanine. Only the CDR3 region is kept as DNA, spanning 48 bases read in frame from base 1. For this chain, trimming is 5 bases at the V end and 6 bases at the J end, and the number of junction bases without a gene match is 12. CDR1 and CDR2 are read off the germline V gene (reference sequence) as PRHDT and FYEKMQ. The receptor chain draws on TRBV13 and TRBJ2-3; the junction holds 9 bases that match TRBD2. The sample taken for sequencing was PBMCs. The receptor was derived from a man aged 18 to 29 in good health and CMV-seropositive. The CDR3 amino acid sequence is: CASSKSVGTSPDTQYF. The DNA reads TGTGCCAGCAGCAAATCGGTCGGGACTAGCCCGGATACGCAGTATTTT. Extended through the reference TRBV13 and TRBJ2-3 proteins, this CDR3 yields the full variable domain: AAGVIQSPRHLIKEKRETATLKCYPIPRHDTVYWYQQGPGQDPQFLISFYEKMQSDKGSIPDRFSAQQFSDYHSELNMSSLELGDSALYFCASSKSVGTSPDTQYFGPGTRLTVL.